One sample yielded the 28 T cell receptor beta chains listed below, sequenced in a study of cytomegalovirus exposure and HLA in healthy donors. Primers included in the PCR were 60 Vbeta and 13 Jbeta primers. Produced via immunoSEQ multiplex PCR; TCRdb's table is partial and in-frame only. The table has under 200,000 clones, roughly 79% seen once. The sequenced sample consisted of PBMCs. The receptors originated from a woman aged 50 to 60 in good health and CMV-seronegative.

The V gene is TRBV15, the J gene TRBJ1-3; 7 bases line up with TRBD1. The ends lost 3 bases at V and 7 bases at J; junction bases unmatched: 12. Germline CDR1 and CDR2: LNHNV and YYDKDF (reference sequence). There are 16 residues in the CDR3. The CDR3 loop is CATSRTDRVVGNTIYF. In DNA, the CDR3 is TGTGCCACCAGCAGGACTGACAGGGTAGTAGGGAACACCATATATTTT.

The chain employs TRBV10-3 and TRBJ2-6; possibly TRBD2 for D (6 bases). The germline CDR1 and CDR2 sequences are ENHRY and SYGVKD. V was cut by 3 bases and J by 0 bases, with 12 bases left in between. The CDR3 spans 17 residues. The DNA for the CDR3 is TGTGCCATCAGTGACCCGGGAGTCAGCTCTGGGGCCAACGTCCTGACTTTC. This sequence encodes CAISDPGVSSGANVLTF.

V and J are TRBV4-3 and TRBJ2-1, with D perhaps matching TRBD2 (5 bases). Trimming left V 0 bases short and J 10 bases short, with 13 bases between. Germline values: CDR1 LGHNA, CDR2 YSLEER. This CDR3 contains 14 residues. CDR3 DNA: TGCGCCAGCAGCCAAGATCCGTTTGAGCGGGAGCAGTTCTTC. It is translated as CASSQDPFEREQFF.

In its sample, this clone was seen once. The chain has TRBV5-4 and TRBJ1-1, with no clear D. Germline V gene data show CDR1 as SGHNT and CDR2 as YYREEE (reference sequence). V lost 0 bases, J lost 4 bases, and 10 bases lay in between. The CDR3 is 14 amino acids. The CDR3 region is CASSLGKGGTEAFF. CDR3 nucleotides: TGTGCCAGCAGCTTGGGAAAGGGAGGCACTGAAGCTTTCTTT. Variable domain in full (rest from reference TRBV5-4 and TRBJ1-1): ETGVTQSPTHLIKTRGQQVTLRCSSQSGHNTVSWYQQALGQGPQFIFQYYREEENGRGNFPPRFSGLQFPNYSSELNVNALELDDSALYLCASSLGKGGTEAFFGQGTRLTVV.

The chain uses TRBV5-4 and TRBJ2-7; TRBD1 agrees at 7 bases. V was clipped by 4 bases and J by 0 bases; unmatched bases: 4. The CDR3 totals 14 residues. The germline V gene has CDR1 SGHNT and CDR2 YYREEE (reference sequence). CDR3 residues: CASSRDSDSYEQYF. The CDR3 DNA sequence: TGTGCCAGCAGCAGGGACAGCGACTCCTACGAGCAGTACTTC. Full variable domain (remainder filled in from reference TRBV5-4 and TRBJ2-7): ETGVTQSPTHLIKTRGQQVTLRCSSQSGHNTVSWYQQALGQGPQFIFQYYREEENGRGNFPPRFSGLQFPNYSSELNVNALELDDSALYLCASSRDSDSYEQYFGPGTRLTVT.

A remark on this clone: Other DNA sequences in the same sample also yield this CDR3. This chain joins TRBV5-1 and TRBJ1-3; tentative D call: TRBD1 (5 bases). V lost 0 bases to trimming and J lost 0 bases, with 7 bases between them. CDR1 and CDR2 from the germline V gene are SGHRS and YFSETQ. The length of the CDR3 is 15 residues. The CDR3 sequence: CASSLAGVSGNTIYF. CDR3 bases: TGCGCCAGCAGCTTGGCGGGGGTCTCTGGAAACACCATATATTTT. The full variable domain, with the rest looked up from reference TRBV5-1 and TRBJ1-3, is KAGVTQTPRYLIKTRGQQVTLSCSPISGHRSVSWYQQTPGQGLQFLFEYFSETQRNKGNFPGRFSGRQFSNSRSEMNVSTLELGDSALYLCASSLAGVSGNTIYFGEGSWLTVV.

V usage is TRBV6-1 and J usage is TRBJ1-1; D ambiguous. Trimming left V 6 bases short and J 4 bases short, with 18 bases between. The CDR3 spans 15 residues. Germline V CDR1 and CDR2: MNHNS, SASEGT. The CDR3 here is CASSPPGLSGTEAFF. The CDR3 bases are TGTGCCAGCAGCCCCCCCGGCCTCAGCGGCACTGAAGCTTTCTTT.

The V call is TRBV5-6, the J call TRBJ2-2; perhaps TRBD2 as D (6 bases). Germline V lookup: CDR1 SGHDT, CDR2 YYEEEE. Trimming removed 2 bases at V and 5 bases at J, with 13 bases between. The CDR3 contains 15 residues. CDR3 amino acids: CASSFYGSATGELFF. In DNA, the CDR3 is TGTGCCAGCAGCTTCTACGGGAGCGCGACCGGGGAGCTGTTTTTT. The complete variable domain, with remaining parts taken from reference TRBV5-6 and TRBJ2-2, reads DAGVTQSPTHLIKTRGQQVTLRCSPKSGHDTVSWYQQALGQGPQFIFQYYEEEERQRGNFPDRFSGHQFPNYSSELNVNALLLGDSALYLCASSFYGSATGELFFGEGSRLTVL.

As regards this clone: The same CDR3 can be traced to other DNA sequences in this sample. The rearrangement joins TRBV13 to TRBJ1-2; 7 bases fit TRBD1. Looked up from germline, CDR1 is PRHDT and CDR2 is FYEKMQ (reference sequence). The J segment lost 4 bases and the V segment lost 8 bases, leaving 10 bases of the junction unmatched. The CDR3 consists of 14 residues. The CDR3 DNA follows: TGTGCCAGCCATTTACAGGGGCCCTCCTATGGCTACACCTTC. Its translation is CASHLQGPSYGYTF.

This sequence joins TRBV7-2 and TRBJ1-3; D call uncertain. Deletions cut 5 bases from V and 0 bases from J, with 5 bases between. The CDR3 loop spans 13 amino acids. Germline V CDR1 and CDR2: SGHTA, FQGNSA. The CDR3, as DNA: TGTGCCAGCAGCCCCTCCTCTGGAAACACCATATATTTT. Translating gives CASSPSSGNTIYF.

The chain is built from TRBV19 and TRBJ2-3, with 10 bases fitting TRBD2. The V gene's germline CDR1 is LNHDA and CDR2 SQIVND (reference sequence). With V trimmed by 2 bases and J by 3 bases, 11 bases remained unmatched. The CDR3 extends over 18 amino acids. The CDR3 bases are TGTGCCAGTAGTATAAGGTTAGCGGGAGGTCTGCTAACAGATACGCAGTATTTT. Its protein product is CASSIRLAGGLLTDTQYF.

V is TRBV28 and J is TRBJ1-5; 10 bases agree with TRBD1. The V gene end was trimmed by 4 bases and the J gene end by 0 bases; junction bases not matched to a gene: 18. From germline, CDR1 is MDHEN and CDR2 SYDVKM. The length of the CDR3 is 21 residues. The CDR3 sequence: CASSSHRQGAIRSYSNQPQHF. DNA of the CDR3: TGTGCCAGCAGTTCCCATCGACAGGGGGCGATTAGGAGCTATAGCAATCAGCCCCAGCATTTT. Variable domain in full (rest from reference TRBV28 and TRBJ1-5): DVKVTQSSRYLVKRTGEKVFLECVQDMDHENMFWYRQDPGLGLRLIYFSYDVKMKEKGDIPEGYSVSREKKERFSLILESASTNQTSMYLCASSSHRQGAIRSYSNQPQHFGDGTRLSIL.

The V gene is TRBV7-3, the J gene TRBJ2-1, with TRBD2 matching over 14 bases. The CDR3 loop spans 16 amino acids. V shed 5 bases and J 6 bases; nucleotides not matched to a gene: 6. Germline lookup yields CDR1 SGHTA and CDR2 FQGTGA. The CDR3 coding sequence is TGTGCCAGCAGCCCGGGACTAGCGGGAGCTGGCAATGAGCAGTTCTTC. It is translated as CASSPGLAGAGNEQFF.

The chain carries TRBV4-3 and TRBJ2-3; 8 positions match TRBD1. The V segment lost 2 bases and the J segment 4 bases; nucleotides outside the gene matches: 5. Germline CDR1 reads LGHNA; CDR2 reads YSLEER. CDR3 length: 15 residues. The CDR3 nucleotides are TGCGCCAGCAGCCAATCGGACAGGGCCGCAGATACGCAGTATTTT. This translates into CASSQSDRAADTQYF.

The chain links TRBV28 to TRBJ1-5; 10 bases are a match to TRBD1. The CDR3 has 15 amino acids. Germline CDR1 and CDR2: MDHEN and SYDVKM. The J segment lost 3 bases and the V segment lost 5 bases, leaving 4 bases of the junction unmatched. DNA for the CDR3: TGTGCCAGCAGTCAGGGACAGGGGCTCAATCAGCCCCAGCATTTT. Translation gives CASSQGQGLNQPQHF.

V usage is TRBV6-5 and J usage is TRBJ2-1; perhaps TRBD2 as D (5 bases). The germline V gene has CDR1 MNHEY and CDR2 SVGAGI. Trimming pared 2 bases from V and 7 bases from J, leaving 12 bases between. The CDR3 is 14 residues long. The chain's CDR3 is CASSYGGTQNEQFF. The CDR3 DNA is TGTGCCAGCAGTTACGGAGGCACCCAGAATGAGCAGTTCTTC.

The chain joins TRBV5-1 to TRBJ2-7, with D possibly TRBD2 on 5 matching bases. The germline V gene has CDR1 SGHRS and CDR2 YFSETQ. CDR3 length equals 15 residues. Trimming removed 0 bases at V and 7 bases at J, with 17 bases between. This chain's CDR3 is CASSLAPSPPGEQYF. The CDR3 DNA follows: TGCGCCAGCAGCTTGGCCCCGAGCCCCCCGGGGGAGCAGTACTTC. Full variable domain (outside the CDR3, taken from reference TRBV5-1 and TRBJ2-7): KAGVTQTPRYLIKTRGQQVTLSCSPISGHRSVSWYQQTPGQGLQFLFEYFSETQRNKGNFPGRFSGRQFSNSRSEMNVSTLELGDSALYLCASSLAPSPPGEQYFGPGTRLTVT.

This clone was counted only a few times. The chain combines TRBV5-6 with TRBJ1-2; 8 nucleotides align to TRBD1. CDR3 size: 16 residues. CDR1 and CDR2 from the germline V gene are SGHDT and YYEEEE. With V trimmed by 3 bases and J by 2 bases, 9 bases remained unmatched. CDR3 residues: CASSSGGTRDNYGYTF. In DNA form, the CDR3 reads TGTGCCAGCAGCTCAGGGGGCACCCGCGACAACTATGGCTACACCTTC. Variable domain in full (rest from reference TRBV5-6 and TRBJ1-2): DAGVTQSPTHLIKTRGQQVTLRCSPKSGHDTVSWYQQALGQGPQFIFQYYEEEERQRGNFPDRFSGHQFPNYSSELNVNALLLGDSALYLCASSSGGTRDNYGYTFGSGTRLTVV.

V usage is TRBV21-1 and J usage is TRBJ1-6; TRBD1 was called by the table and not checked on the DNA. TRBV21-1 is labeled a pseudogene. This CDR3 spans 15 amino acids. This CDR3 reads CASSNKDRGPEALHF. CDR3 sequence (DNA): TGTGCCAGCAGCAACAAGGACAGGGGCCCGGAGGCCCTCCACTTT.

The chain recombines TRBV10-3 with TRBJ1-5, with TRBD1 matching over 8 bases. The CDR3 spans 14 residues. CDR1 and CDR2 (germline): ENHRY, SYGVKD. V trimming: 8 bases; J trimming: 3 bases; junction bases outside the gene matches: 6. This CDR3 is CAIGPGGLNQPQHF. CDR3 coding DNA: TGTGCCATCGGACCAGGGGGCCTCAATCAGCCCCAGCATTTT.

The chain carries TRBV13 and TRBJ2-2; D not resolved. Trimming removed 2 bases from V and 1 base from J, with 14 bases in between. CDR1 and CDR2 (germline): PRHDT, FYEKMQ (reference sequence). The CDR3 has 17 residues. The DNA of the CDR3 is TGTGCCAGCAGCTTAATTCGAGACACCGGGAACACCGGGGAGCTGTTTTTT. Protein product: CASSLIRDTGNTGELFF.

The rearrangement uses TRBV10-3 and TRBJ1-5; D may be TRBD1 (5 bases). The CDR3 totals 16 residues. In germline, CDR1 is ENHRY, CDR2 SYGVKD. Between the trimmed V and J ends, which lost 3 bases and 0 bases, there was a span of 12 bases. The DNA of the CDR3 is TGTGCCATCAGTGATGGCGACAGCTATAGCAATCAGCCCCAGCATTTT. It codes for CAISDGDSYSNQPQHF.

The chain combines TRBV15 with TRBJ2-1; 7 bases are shared with TRBD2. Germline V CDR1 and CDR2: LNHNV, YYDKDF (reference sequence). The V and J ends lost 0 bases and 3 bases, in that order; junction bases with no gene match: 8. The CDR3 spans 17 residues. The CDR3 DNA is TGTGCCACCAGCAGAGAGGTGGGGCGGGAGTACTACAATGAGCAGTTCTTC. It codes for CATSREVGREYYNEQFF.

The chain employs TRBV25-1 and TRBJ2-5; D remains ambiguous. The germline V gene encodes CDR1 MGHDK and CDR2 SYGVNS. The CDR3 spans 15 residues. V lost 4 bases and J lost 0, with 12 bases in between. This CDR3 is CASSAPRGNQETQYF. CDR3 nucleotide sequence: TGTGCCAGCAGTGCACCCCGCGGCAACCAAGAGACCCAGTACTTC.

V is TRBV27 and J is TRBJ2-5; D perhaps matches TRBD1 (5 bases). Germline V gives CDR1 MNHEY, CDR2 SMNVEV (reference sequence). The CDR3 sequence is 13 residues long. Trimming removed 5 bases from V and 2 bases from J, with 9 bases in between. The CDR3 nucleotides read TGTGCCAGCAGTGGGAACAGGCAAGAGACCCAGTACTTC. This sequence encodes CASSGNRQETQYF.

The V and J genes are TRBV6-6 and TRBJ2-3, with a possible D match to TRBD1 (5 bases). CDR3 length: 12 amino acids. V was shortened by 5 bases and J by 4 bases, with 7 bases between the two germline ends. The germline V gene has CDR1 MNHNY and CDR2 SVGAGI (reference sequence). The CDR3 loop reads CASSQGADTQYF. CDR3 DNA sequence: TGTGCCAGCAGTCAAGGGGCAGATACGCAGTATTTT.

The chain couples TRBV4-3 to TRBJ1-1; D is uncertain. The CDR3 runs 15 residues. Trimming cost V 0 bases and J 6 bases, with 14 bases left between them. Germline V gives CDR1 LGHNA, CDR2 YSLEER. DNA for the CDR3: TGCGCCAGCAGCCAAGACAAAACTCGGGTAGCTGAAGCTTTCTTT. Translation gives CASSQDKTRVAEAFF.

The chain recombines TRBV19 with TRBJ2-1; 7 nucleotides match TRBD2. V shed 5 bases, J shed 10 bases, and the junction held 8 bases outside the gene matches. CDR1 is LNHDA and CDR2 is SQIVND in the germline V gene (reference sequence). The CDR3 contains 13 residues. This CDR3 reads CASSPAAGEEQFF. As DNA, the CDR3 is TGTGCCAGTAGTCCCGCGGCGGGAGAAGAGCAGTTCTTC.